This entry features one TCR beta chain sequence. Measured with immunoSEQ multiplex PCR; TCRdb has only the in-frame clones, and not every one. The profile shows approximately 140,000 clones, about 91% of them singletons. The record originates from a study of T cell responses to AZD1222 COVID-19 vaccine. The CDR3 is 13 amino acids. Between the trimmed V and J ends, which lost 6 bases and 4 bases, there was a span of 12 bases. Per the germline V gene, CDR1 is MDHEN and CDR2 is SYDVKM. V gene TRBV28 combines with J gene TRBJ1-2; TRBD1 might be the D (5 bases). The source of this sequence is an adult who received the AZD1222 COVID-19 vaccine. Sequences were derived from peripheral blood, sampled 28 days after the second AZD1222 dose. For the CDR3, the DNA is TGTGCCAGCAGCCAGGGACGTATCTATGGCTACACCTTC. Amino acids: CASSQGRIYGYTF.